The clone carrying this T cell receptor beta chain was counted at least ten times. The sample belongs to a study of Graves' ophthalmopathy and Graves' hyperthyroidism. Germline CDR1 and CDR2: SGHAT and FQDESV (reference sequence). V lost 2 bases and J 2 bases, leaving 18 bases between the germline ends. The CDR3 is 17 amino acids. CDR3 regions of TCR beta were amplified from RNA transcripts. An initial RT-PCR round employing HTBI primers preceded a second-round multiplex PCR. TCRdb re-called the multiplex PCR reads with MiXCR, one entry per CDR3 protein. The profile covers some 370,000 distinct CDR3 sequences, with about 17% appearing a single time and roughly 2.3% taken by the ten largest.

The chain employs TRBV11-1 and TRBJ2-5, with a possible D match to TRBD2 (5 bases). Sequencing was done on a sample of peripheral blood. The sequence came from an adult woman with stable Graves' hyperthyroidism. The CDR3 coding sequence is TGTGCCAGCAGCTTATATGGGGAGTTAACATCGCAAGAGACCCAGTACTTC. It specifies CASSLYGELTSQETQYF.